The following is a T cell receptor (beta chain) sequence with its context. Its target is not known. A single record per CDR3 protein comes from TCRdb applying MiXCR to the 5' RACE reads. The repertoire holds roughly 540,000 distinct CDR3 sequences, with approximately 22% as singletons. The data stem from a study of identical twins. The study's findings and limits: Models predicted too little out-of-frame TCR alpha sharing in monozygotic twins.

The germline V and J ends were trimmed by 4 bases and 1 base, with 17 bases remaining between them. Germline V lookup: CDR1 SGHTA, CDR2 FQGTGA. The CDR3 totals 17 residues. This same sample was also part of a study on T cells expressing NK-cell markers.

This chain uses TRBV7-3 with TRBJ2-1, with D possibly being TRBD1 or TRBD2 (6 bases each). The receptor was derived from a woman under 30 in good health. Material for sequencing was CD4+ T cells sorted from blood. This chain's CDR3 is CASSSNGGPSSYNEQFF. The CDR3 DNA is TGTGCCAGCAGCTCCAATGGGGGGCCCTCGTCCTACAATGAGCAGTTCTTC.